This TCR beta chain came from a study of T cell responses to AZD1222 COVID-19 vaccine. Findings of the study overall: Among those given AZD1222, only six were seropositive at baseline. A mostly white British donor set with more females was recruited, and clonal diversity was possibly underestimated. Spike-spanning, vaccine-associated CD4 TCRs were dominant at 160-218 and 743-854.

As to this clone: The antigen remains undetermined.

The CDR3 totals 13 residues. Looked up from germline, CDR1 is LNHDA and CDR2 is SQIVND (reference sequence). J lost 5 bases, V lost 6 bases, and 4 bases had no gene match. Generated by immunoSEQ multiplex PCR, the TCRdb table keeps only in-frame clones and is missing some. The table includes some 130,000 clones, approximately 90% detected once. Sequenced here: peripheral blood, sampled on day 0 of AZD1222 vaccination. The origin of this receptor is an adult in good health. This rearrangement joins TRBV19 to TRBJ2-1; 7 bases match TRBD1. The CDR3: CASRQGFNNEQFF. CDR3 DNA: TGTGCCAGTAGACAGGGGTTCAACAATGAGCAGTTCTTC. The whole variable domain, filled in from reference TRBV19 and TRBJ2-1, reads DGGITQSPKYLFRKEGQNVTLSCEQNLNHDAMYWYRQDPGQGLRLIYYSQIVNDFQKGDIAEGYSVSREKKESFPLTVTSAQKNPTAFYLCASRQGFNNEQFFGPGTRLTVL.